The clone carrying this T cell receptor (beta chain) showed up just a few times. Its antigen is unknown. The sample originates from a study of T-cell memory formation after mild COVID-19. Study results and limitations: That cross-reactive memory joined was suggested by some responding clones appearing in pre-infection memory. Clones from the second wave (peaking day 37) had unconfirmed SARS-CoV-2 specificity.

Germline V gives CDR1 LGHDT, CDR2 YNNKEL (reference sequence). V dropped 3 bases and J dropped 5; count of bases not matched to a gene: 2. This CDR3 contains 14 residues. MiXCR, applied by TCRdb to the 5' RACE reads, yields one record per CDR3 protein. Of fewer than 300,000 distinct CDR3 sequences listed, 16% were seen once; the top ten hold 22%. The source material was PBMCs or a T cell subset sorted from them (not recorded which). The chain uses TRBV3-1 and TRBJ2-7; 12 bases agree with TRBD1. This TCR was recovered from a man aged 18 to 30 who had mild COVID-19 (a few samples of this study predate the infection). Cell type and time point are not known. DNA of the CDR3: TGTGCCAGCAGCCACGGGACAGGGGGCGACGAGCAGTACTTC. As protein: CASSHGTGGDEQYF.